The present TCR beta chain was sequenced within a study of CD8 T cells in acute hepatitis C reinfection. Notes on the study in general: TRBV04 and TRBV06 were preferentially used in all groups, not explained by naive pool overrepresentation.

Data came from immunoSEQ multiplex PCR; TCRdb stores just in-frame clones and leaves some out. The repertoire holds 30,000 to 40,000 clones, with about 86% as singletons. Notes on this clone: Its target is not known.

CDR3 length: 14 amino acids. The ends lost 5 bases at V and 5 bases at J; junction bases unmatched: 7. Looked up from germline, CDR1 is SEHNR and CDR2 is FQNEAQ (reference sequence). Time point described: naive CD8 control sorted from an acute-time-point sample. Sample: naive CD8+ T cells from PBMCs. The chain combines TRBV7-9 with TRBJ2-3; TRBD1 matches at 7 bases. This TCR derives from a man aged 25-45 years with chronic hepatitis C. Here the CDR3 reads CASSTDRVVDTQYF. The CDR3 DNA reads as TGTGCCAGCAGCACAGACAGGGTAGTAGATACGCAGTATTTT.